This is a list of T cell receptor beta chains from one sample in a study of T-cell memory formation after mild COVID-19. TCRdb used MiXCR to reprocess the 5' RACE reads, holding one entry per CDR3 protein. The data show 45,000 to 55,000 distinct CDR3 sequences, 5.5% to 7.5% seen once. Material for sequencing was PBMCs or a T cell subset sorted from them (not recorded which). All receptors derive from a man younger than 35 who had mild COVID-19 (a few samples of this study predate the infection). Cell type and time point are not known. Both conserved end residues are trimmed from each CDR3.

>TRBV7-2
ASSPPTLTDTQY
>TRBV6-6
ASSYRGPGTDTQY
>TRBV5-6
ASSPTSGFWKSSYNSPLH
>TRBV7-8
ASSVGGALEQY
>TRBV7-7
ASSLGGADEQF
>TRBV11-1
ASSLTLAAETQY
>TRBV12-3/TRBV12-4
ASTGRTSVSTDTQY
>TRBV4-3
ASSQAGQRDIQY
>TRBV7-9
ASSWDFNQPQH
>TRBV28
ASSLPGREYGYT
>TRBV12-3/TRBV12-4
ASRRTGEHEQY
>TRBV9
ASSPRGTTRNYGYT
>TRBV7-8
ASSRTRTTGANVLT
>TRBV2
ASRAGPQREF
>TRBV9
ASSADRGGYGYT
>TRBV4-3
ASSQPGAVNEQF
>TRBV5-1
ASSSTGGSVTDTQY
>TRBV6-5
ASSYSAGGVTGELF
>TRBV4-3
ASSRNPNTEAF
>TRBV7-2
ASSANSYNTEAF
>TRBV4-2
ASSQEGAPYNEQF
>TRBV5-1
ASSLRGTANYGYT
>TRBV6-5
ASSYSGNYEQY